This TCR beta chain was documented in a study of T cell responses to AZD1222 COVID-19 vaccine. Study-level results: Donors were mostly white British, more females; clonal diversity possibly underestimated. When two AZD1222 doses had been given, Spike-specific TCR breadth and depth rose. The study reported that nearly half of spike-specific TCRs target unmutated variant regions. The study sampled repertoires only after the peak T cell response.

CDR3 length equals 13 residues. The junction had 0 bases not matched to a gene; V was cut back by 6 bases and J by 2 bases. Of note for this clone: The antigen is unknown.

TCRdb's copy holds only in-frame clones and misses some; the assay was immunoSEQ multiplex PCR. The table has approximately 150,000 clones, more than 80% seen once. This chain links TRBV12-3 or TRBV12-4 with TRBJ1-5; TRBD1 aligns across 8 bases. Sequenced here: peripheral blood, sampled on day 0 of AZD1222 vaccination. This TCR came from an adult in good health. Written as DNA, the CDR3 is TGTGCCAGCAGGGGACAGGGCAATCAGCCCCAGCATTTT. It translates to CASRGQGNQPQHF.